The next 26 T cell receptor beta chains were all read from a single sample in a study of T cell responses to AZD1222 COVID-19 vaccine. Some clones are missing from TCRdb's copy, which holds only in-frame ones; the method was immunoSEQ multiplex PCR. This sample has 110,000 to 150,000 clones, with approximately 85% found just once. The material sequenced was peripheral blood, taken on day 0 of AZD1222 vaccination. These receptor sequences come from an adult in good health.

V and J are TRBV15 and TRBJ2-7, with 11 bases fitting TRBD2. From germline, CDR1 is LNHNV and CDR2 YYDKDF (reference sequence). The CDR3 contains 16 residues. Trimming cost V 1 base and J 5 bases; bases outside gene matches: 7. The DNA of the CDR3 is TGTGCCACCAGCAGAGCCCCTCTAGCGGGAGGCCACGAGCAGTACTTC. Amino acid sequence: CATSRAPLAGGHEQYF.

This chain connects TRBV9 to TRBJ2-1; perhaps D is TRBD1 or TRBD2 (7 bases each). Germline-derived CDR1 and CDR2 are SGDLS and YYNGEE. V was shortened by 3 bases and J by 5 bases, with 18 bases between the two germline ends. This CDR3 contains 16 residues. CDR3 loop: CASSGQGGRTHNEQFF. In DNA, the CDR3 is TGTGCCAGCAGCGGGCAGGGGGGGAGAACACACAATGAGCAGTTCTTC.

The V and J genes are TRBV5-6 and TRBJ2-7; D unclear. The V and J ends lost 4 bases and 4 bases respectively, with 12 bases between them. From germline, CDR1 is SGHDT and CDR2 YYEEEE. This CDR3 region has 13 residues. CDR3 sequence (DNA): TGTGCCAGCAGCCCGGAAGGGAAGTACGAGCAGTACTTC. Its translation: CASSPEGKYEQYF.

V gene TRBV7-2 combines with J gene TRBJ2-7, with TRBD1 matching 7 bases. Per the germline V gene, CDR1 is SGHTA and CDR2 is FQGNSA. This CDR3 region has 14 residues. The V gene end was trimmed by 1 base and the J gene end by 4 bases; junction bases not matched to a gene: 4. In nucleotides, the CDR3 is TGTGCCAGCAGCTTAGAAGGGGGCTGGTACGAGCAGTACTTC. As protein: CASSLEGGWYEQYF.

V gene TRBV30 combines with J gene TRBJ1-5; TRBD1 matches 8 bases. This CDR3 contains 13 residues. Germline values: CDR1 GTSNPN, CDR2 SVGIG (reference sequence). The V gene end was trimmed by 4 bases and the J gene end by 7 bases; junction bases not matched to a gene: 6. CDR3 protein: CAWTGGSGQPQHF. In DNA form, the CDR3 reads TGTGCCTGGACAGGGGGCTCGGGGCAGCCCCAGCATTTT. The full variable domain, rest sourced from reference TRBV30 and TRBJ1-5, is SQTIHQWPATLVQPVGSPLSLECTVEGTSNPNLYWYRQAAGRGLQLLFYSVGIGQISSEVPQNLSASRPQDRQFILSSKKLLLSDSGFYLCAWTGGSGQPQHFGDGTRLSIL.

The chain has TRBV5-4 and TRBJ2-5, with TRBD2 matching over 11 bases. CDR3 size: 15 residues. With V trimmed by 4 bases and J by 1 base, 3 bases remained unmatched. Germline CDR1 is SGHNT and CDR2 is YYREEE (reference sequence). CDR3 protein: CASSASGGLQETQYF. In DNA, the CDR3 is TGTGCCAGCAGCGCTAGCGGGGGGCTCCAAGAGACCCAGTACTTC.

The chain carries TRBV7-9 and TRBJ1-4; D is uncertain. The CDR3 runs 14 residues. Germline CDR1 SEHNR, CDR2 FQNEAQ (reference sequence). Trimming shortened V by 2 bases and J by 7 bases, and 11 bases separated the two germline ends. The CDR3 here is CASSLRRGSEKLFF. Written as DNA, the CDR3 is TGTGCCAGCAGCTTACGCCGGGGTTCTGAAAAACTGTTTTTT.

The chain couples TRBV29-1 to TRBJ1-1, with D hard to call. Trimming stripped 6 bases from V and 4 bases from J, with 18 bases between. Germline V gene data show CDR1 as SQVTM and CDR2 as ANQGSEA. This CDR3 region has 14 residues. The CDR3 sequence: CSVVEGLRTTEAFF. The CDR3 DNA is TGCAGCGTCGTAGAGGGCTTACGAACCACTGAAGCTTTCTTT.

V usage is TRBV7-6 and J usage is TRBJ1-1; no clear D gene. This CDR3 is 12 amino acids long. V was shortened by 1 base and J by 6 bases, with 6 bases between the two germline ends. Germline V lookup: CDR1 SGHVS, CDR2 FNYEAQ. This CDR3 is CASSLGGPEAFF. The CDR3 bases are TGTGCCAGCAGCTTAGGGGGTCCTGAAGCTTTCTTT.

This chain uses TRBV6-5 with TRBJ1-3; the match to TRBD1 covers 10 bases. Germline V gene data show CDR1 as MNHEY and CDR2 as SVGAGI. Losses at the gene ends were 2 bases for V and 2 bases for J; bases not matched to a gene: 0. The CDR3 has 15 residues. In DNA, the CDR3 is TGTGCCAGCAGTTACGGACAGGGGGCTGGAAACACCATATATTTT. This encodes CASSYGQGAGNTIYF.

This chain joins TRBV4-2 and TRBJ2-1; 14 positions agree with TRBD2. Germline loops: CDR1 LGHNA, CDR2 YNFKEQ. This CDR3 has 17 amino acids. The J segment lost 10 bases and the V segment lost 3 bases, leaving 11 bases of the junction unmatched. This chain's CDR3 is CASSQATSGGASYEQFF. In DNA, the CDR3 is TGTGCCAGCAGCCAGGCGACTAGCGGGGGGGCTTCCTACGAGCAGTTCTTC.

The chain is built from TRBV10-3 and TRBJ1-5; D not certain. V lost 3 bases and J 7 bases, leaving 7 bases between the germline ends. The germline gives CDR1 ENHRY, CDR2 SYGVKD. This CDR3 is built from 12 residues. CDR3 residues: CAISDGGQPQHF. The CDR3 nucleotides are TGTGCCATCAGTGACGGCGGCCAGCCCCAGCATTTT.

The genes are TRBV5-4 and TRBJ2-2; 7 bases are shared with TRBD2. The CDR3 runs to 16 residues. Looked up from germline, CDR1 is SGHNT and CDR2 is YYREEE (reference sequence). With 4 bases clipped from V and 0 bases from J, the junction kept 6 bases outside the gene matches. CDR3 coding DNA: TGTGCCAGCAGCGTGAAGACTAGCTCGAACACCGGGGAGCTGTTTTTT. Residues: CASSVKTSSNTGELFF.

CDR3 amino acids: CASSEGQGVLSPLHF. Written as DNA, the CDR3 is TGTGCCAGCAGTGAGGGGCAGGGGGTCCTTTCACCCCTCCACTTT. This sequence joins TRBV2 and TRBJ1-6, with 7 positions matching TRBD1. This CDR3 is built from 15 residues. In germline, CDR1 is SNHLY, CDR2 FYNNEI. Trimming removed 3 bases from V and 9 bases from J; junction bases left unmatched: 8.

This clone has only a few counts. The chain employs TRBV5-1 and TRBJ2-5; D remains ambiguous. Germline CDR1 SGHRS, CDR2 YFSETQ. V lost 0 bases to trimming and J lost 2 bases, with 8 bases between them. This CDR3 is 14 amino acids long. In DNA, the CDR3 is TGCGCCAGCAGCTTGGCTGGGATTCAAGAGACCCAGTACTTC. Its protein product is CASSLAGIQETQYF.

This sequence joins TRBV28 and TRBJ1-4; a weak D match, TRBD1 (6 bases). The V end was cut by 8 bases, the J end by 5 bases, with 18 bases between. The CDR3 is 15 residues long. Germline lookup yields CDR1 MDHEN and CDR2 SYDVKM. DNA for the CDR3: TGTGCCAGCTCCCCGGCGGGGGGGCAGAATGAAAAACTGTTTTTT. It specifies CASSPAGGQNEKLFF.

The chain recombines TRBV15 with TRBJ1-3; D is unclear. V lost 7 bases, J lost 1 base, and 14 bases lay in between. The CDR3 contains 15 residues. The germline V gene encodes CDR1 LNHNV and CDR2 YYDKDF (reference sequence). The CDR3 loop is CATTSTTTSGNTIYF. The CDR3, as DNA: TGTGCCACCACCTCCACCACAACGTCTGGAAACACCATATATTTT.

The chain is built from TRBV28 and TRBJ1-5, with D possibly TRBD1 on 6 matching bases. Per the germline V gene, CDR1 is MDHEN and CDR2 is SYDVKM. The V gene lost 8 bases and the J gene lost 6 bases, with 14 bases spanning the gap. The CDR3 loop spans 13 amino acids. Here the CDR3 reads CASLSGQRQPQHF. The CDR3 DNA sequence: TGTGCCAGCCTCTCGGGACAACGTCAGCCCCAGCATTTT.

The chain recombines TRBV10-1 with TRBJ2-1; 8 nucleotides align to TRBD1. CDR1 and CDR2 from the germline V gene are WNHNN and SYGVQD (reference sequence). The CDR3 is made up of 16 amino acids. The trim removed 1 base at V and 4 bases at J, leaving 6 bases unmatched. The CDR3 DNA reads as TGCGCCAGCAGTGAGTTTAACAGGGGGTTATACAATGAGCAGTTCTTC. This translates into CASSEFNRGLYNEQFF.

The chain carries TRBV3-1 (or the pseudogene TRBV3-2) and TRBJ2-4; no reliable D call. In germline, CDR1 is LGHDT, CDR2 YNNKEL (reference sequence). Trimming cost V 0 bases and J 1 base, with 10 bases left between them. This CDR3 comprises 16 residues. The CDR3 loop is CASSQDPSPAKNIQYF. The CDR3 DNA sequence: TGTGCCAGCAGCCAAGATCCTAGTCCGGCCAAAAACATTCAGTACTTC.

The DNA for the CDR3 is TGTGCCAGCAGCTTAGCATTTGGTGGGGTGACTGAAGCTTTCTTT. Translation gives CASSLAFGGVTEAFF. The chain uses TRBV7-9 and TRBJ1-1; no clear D. The germline CDR1 and CDR2 sequences are SEHNR and FQNEAQ (reference sequence). Deletions cut 0 bases from V and 5 bases from J, with 13 bases between. The CDR3 sequence is 15 residues long.

The genes are TRBV5-1 and TRBJ2-7; the D gene is possibly TRBD2 (5 bases). CDR1 and CDR2 (germline): SGHRS, YFSETQ. The CDR3 totals 15 residues. Between the trimmed V and J ends, which lost 0 bases and 7 bases, there was a span of 17 bases. The CDR3 DNA reads TGCGCCAGCAGCTTGGACGCGATCCTGGGGAGTGAGCAGTACTTC. This translates into CASSLDAILGSEQYF.

The J gene is TRBJ2-7, the V gene TRBV9, with 10 positions matching TRBD1. CDR1 SGDLS and CDR2 YYNGEE come from the germline V gene. The CDR3 is made up of 15 amino acids. Unmatched junction bases numbered 7, after V lost 3 bases and J lost 4 bases. This CDR3 reads CASSARDRGGYEQYF. Here the CDR3 DNA reads TGTGCCAGCAGCGCCAGGGACAGGGGAGGATACGAGCAGTACTTC.

The chain combines TRBV25-1 with TRBJ2-4, with 7 bases matching TRBD2. Germline V gives CDR1 MGHDK, CDR2 SYGVNS. CDR3 length equals 16 residues. V dropped 2 bases and J dropped 2; count of bases not matched to a gene: 6. Here the CDR3 DNA reads TGTGCCAGCAGTGAAGGGGGGAGGGGAACCAAAAACATTCAGTACTTC. This encodes CASSEGGRGTKNIQYF.

V and J are TRBV12-1 and TRBJ2-1; TRBD1 is the table's D call, not checked against the DNA. TRBV12-1 counts as a pseudogene. CDR3 length equals 15 residues. CDR3 loop: CASSLRQGMGDEQFF. Written as DNA, the CDR3 is TGTGCCAGCAGCCTCAGACAGGGGATGGGAGATGAGCAGTTCTTC.

The V gene is TRBV19, the J gene TRBJ1-4; 7 bases line up with TRBD1. CDR1 and CDR2 from the germline V gene are LNHDA and SQIVND (reference sequence). The CDR3 runs 13 residues. J was trimmed by 7 bases and V by 6 bases; bases with no gene match: 5. The CDR3 DNA is TGTGCCAGTAGCGGGACAGAGGGTGAAAAACTGTTTTTT. Its protein product is CASSGTEGEKLFF.